This paragraph covers one T cell receptor (beta chain) sequence. The antigen remains undetermined. Germline CDR1 is SGHNT and CDR2 is YYREEE (reference sequence). The V and J ends lost 4 bases and 1 base respectively, with 5 bases between them. The CDR3 loop spans 13 amino acids. Produced via immunoSEQ multiplex PCR; TCRdb's table is partial and in-frame only. This table holds some 90,000 clones, 70% to 90% found once. The entry originates in a study of identifying expanded T cells in peripheral blood. Collection occurred without any documented infections or immune events in donors. Study-level points and caveats: Approximately 1.1 clones differed between technical replicates, versus about 15 and 19 over time. Variance in clone template counts between approximately 2-week samples significantly increased with total template count across all healthy donors.

This clonotype originated in a person aged 18 to 69 in good health. The chain has TRBV5-4 and TRBJ1-4; D call uncertain. Sequenced sample: blood. The CDR3 spells CASSRGTNEKLFF. Written as DNA, the CDR3 is TGTGCCAGCAGCCGGGGAACTAATGAAAAACTGTTTTTT.